One sample yielded the 2 T cell receptor beta chains listed below, sequenced in a study of blood T cells in healthy people across ages. A sample-barcoded 5' primer and a J-beta primer mix were used in a second PCR of roughly 7 to 12 cycles. Each CDR3 protein is one row after TCRdb ran MiXCR on the 5' RACE reads. The table shows more than 550,000 distinct CDR3 sequences, with about 20% occurring only once. Sample: blood. These receptors were obtained from a man between 65 and 79 years old in good health.

This clonotype was seen at least ten times. The junction does not match germline at one end; this may be a read error. This sequence joins TRBV5-1 and TRBJ2-3, with D hard to call. This CDR3 region has 15 residues. Looked up from germline, CDR1 is SGHRS and CDR2 is YFSETQ. The CDR3 region has the DNA TGTGCCAGCAGCCTAGAAGGTCGTACCACAGATACGCAGTATTTT. This translates into CASSLEGRTTDTQYF.

This chain joins TRBV12-3 or TRBV12-4 and TRBJ2-5; perhaps D is TRBD1 or TRBD2 (5 bases each). V was clipped by 5 bases and J by 13 bases, with 17 bases between them. There are 12 residues in the CDR3. The CDR3 here is CASSNRDLVSYF. CDR3 bases: TGTGCCAGCAGTAACCGGGACCTCGTGTCGTACTTC.